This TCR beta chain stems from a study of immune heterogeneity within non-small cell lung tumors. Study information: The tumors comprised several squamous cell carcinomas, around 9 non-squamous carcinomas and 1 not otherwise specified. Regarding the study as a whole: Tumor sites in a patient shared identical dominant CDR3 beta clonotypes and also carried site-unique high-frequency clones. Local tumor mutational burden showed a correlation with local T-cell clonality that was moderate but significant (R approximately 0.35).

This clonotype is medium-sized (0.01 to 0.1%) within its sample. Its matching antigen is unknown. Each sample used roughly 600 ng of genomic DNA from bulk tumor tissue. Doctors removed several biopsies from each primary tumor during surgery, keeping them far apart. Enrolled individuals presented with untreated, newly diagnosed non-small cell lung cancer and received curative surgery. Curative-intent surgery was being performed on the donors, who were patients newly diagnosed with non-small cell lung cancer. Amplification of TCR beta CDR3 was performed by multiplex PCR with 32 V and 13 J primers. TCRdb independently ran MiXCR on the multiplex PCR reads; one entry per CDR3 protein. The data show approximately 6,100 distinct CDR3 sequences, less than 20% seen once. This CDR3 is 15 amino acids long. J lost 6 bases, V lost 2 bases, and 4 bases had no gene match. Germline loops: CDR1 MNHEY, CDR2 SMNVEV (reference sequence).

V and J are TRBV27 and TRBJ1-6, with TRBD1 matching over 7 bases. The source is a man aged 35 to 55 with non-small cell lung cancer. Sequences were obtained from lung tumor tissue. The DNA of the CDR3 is TGTGCCAGCAGTTTAGCGGGACAGATTAATTCACCCCTCCACTTT. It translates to CASSLAGQINSPLHF.